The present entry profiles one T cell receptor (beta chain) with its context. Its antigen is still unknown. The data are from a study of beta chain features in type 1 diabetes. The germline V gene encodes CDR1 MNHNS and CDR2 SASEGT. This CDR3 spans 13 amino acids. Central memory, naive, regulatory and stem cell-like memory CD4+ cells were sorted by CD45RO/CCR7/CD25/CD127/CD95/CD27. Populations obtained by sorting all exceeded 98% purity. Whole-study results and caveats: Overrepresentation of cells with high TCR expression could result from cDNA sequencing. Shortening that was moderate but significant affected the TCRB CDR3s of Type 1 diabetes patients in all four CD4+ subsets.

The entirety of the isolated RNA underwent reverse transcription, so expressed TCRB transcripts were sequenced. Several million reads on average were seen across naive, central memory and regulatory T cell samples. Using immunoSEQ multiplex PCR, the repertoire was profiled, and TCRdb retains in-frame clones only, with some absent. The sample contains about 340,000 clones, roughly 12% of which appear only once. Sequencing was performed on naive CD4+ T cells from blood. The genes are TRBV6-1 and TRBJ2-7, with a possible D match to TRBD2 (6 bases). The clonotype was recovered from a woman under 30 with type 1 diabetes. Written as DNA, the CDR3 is TGTGCCAGCAGAGAAGGAGGGTCCGACGAGCAGTACGTC. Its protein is CASREGGSDEQYV.